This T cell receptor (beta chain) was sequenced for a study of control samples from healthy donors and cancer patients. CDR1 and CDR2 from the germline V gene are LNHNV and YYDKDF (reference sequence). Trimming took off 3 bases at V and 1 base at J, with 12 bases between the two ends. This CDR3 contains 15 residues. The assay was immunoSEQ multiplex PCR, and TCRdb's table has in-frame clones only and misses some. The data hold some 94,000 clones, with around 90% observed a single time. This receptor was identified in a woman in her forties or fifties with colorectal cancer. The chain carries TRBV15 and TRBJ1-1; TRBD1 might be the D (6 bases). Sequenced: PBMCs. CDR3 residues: CATSSGGLANTEAFF. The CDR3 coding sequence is TGTGCCACCAGCAGCGGGGGGCTCGCGAACACTGAAGCTTTCTTT.